This T cell receptor beta chain was sequenced for a study of beta chain features in type 1 diabetes. Of the isolated RNA, all was reverse transcribed, and so the sequenced material was expressed TCRB transcripts. Profiled with immunoSEQ multiplex PCR; TCRdb holds only in-frame clones, not every one. Here the sample spans some 500,000 clones, approximately 10% being singletons. V lost 1 base and J lost 7, with 10 bases in between. The CDR3 contains 13 residues. This clone was observed a handful of times. Input material: naive CD4+ T cells from blood. The V and J genes are TRBV6-7 and TRBJ1-1; weak D call: TRBD1 (6 bases). TRBV6-7 is given ORF status, its function remaining uncertain. The sequence was collected from a woman aged 18-30 years in good health. CDR3 coding DNA: TGTGCCAGCAGTTACTACGGGGGGCTTGAAGCTTTCTTT. Residues: CASSYYGGLEAFF.